Listed below are T cell receptor beta chains from one sample, sequenced in a study of cytomegalovirus exposure and HLA in healthy donors. The protocol was immunoSEQ multiplex PCR, while the TCRdb copy is restricted to in-frame clones and leaves out a portion. The sample has approximately 110,000 clones, 65% to 85% seen once. Specimen: PBMCs. These TCRs come from a man aged 45-60 years in good health and CMV-seronegative. Both conserved end residues are part of each CDR3. A D gene is named only where the DNA matches it firmly. Some rows have no size entry. The others give once, few or many, or a class for an expanded clone.

V	size	J	D	CDR3	DNA
TRBV7-9	.	TRBJ2-7	.	CASSSTAGVAMNEQYF	TGTGCCAGCAGCTCCACGGCCGGGGTAGCGATGAACGAGCAGTACTTC
TRBV27	.	TRBJ1-2	TRBD1	CASSPSGQGNGYTF	TGTGCCAGCAGTCCTTCGGGACAGGGAAATGGCTACACCTTC
TRBV9	.	TRBJ2-3	TRBD2	CASSPPAGPSTDTQYF	TGTGCCAGCAGCCCCCCAGCGGGGCCTAGCACAGATACGCAGTATTTT
TRBV5-1	once	TRBJ2-7	TRBD1	CASSPTPTGGLDEQYF	TGCGCCAGCAGCCCGACCCCGACAGGGGGCCTGGACGAGCAGTACTTC
TRBV21-1	few	TRBJ2-1	.	CASSKRLAGVNEQFF	TGTGCCAGCAGCAAACGACTAGCGGGAGTGAATGAGCAGTTCTTC
TRBV28	few	TRBJ1-3	TRBD1	CASSSRGSGNTIYF	TGTGCCAGCAGTTCCAGGGGGTCCGGAAACACCATATATTTT
TRBV2	.	TRBJ1-5	TRBD1	CASRGDRGGNQPQHF	TGTGCCAGCAGAGGTGACAGGGGGGGCAATCAGCCCCAGCATTTT
TRBV9	.	TRBJ1-4	.	CASSAIGMGSKNEKLFF	TGTGCCAGCAGCGCCATCGGAATGGGCAGCAAGAATGAAAAACTGTTTTTT
TRBV4-3	.	TRBJ2-7	TRBD2	CASSQEASGRPHEQYF	TGCGCCAGCAGCCAAGAGGCAAGCGGGAGGCCCCACGAGCAGTACTTC
TRBV7-3	.	TRBJ2-5	TRBD1	CASSSQGGLWETQYF	TGTGCCAGCAGCTCCCAAGGGGGCCTATGGGAGACCCAGTACTTC
TRBV10-3	few	TRBJ2-7	TRBD1	CAILAGTGKYEQYF	TGTGCCATCCTGGCCGGGACAGGAAAATACGAGCAGTACTTC
TRBV28	few	TRBJ2-2	TRBD2	CASSLSGGATNTGELFF	TGTGCCAGCAGTCTTAGCGGGGGAGCTACGAACACCGGGGAGCTGTTTTTT
TRBV6-5	.	TRBJ1-6	TRBD1	CASGTANSPLHF	TGTGCCAGCGGGACAGCCAATTCACCCCTCCACTTT
TRBV9	.	TRBJ1-2	.	CASSAPLISRNYGYTF	TGTGCCAGCAGTGCGCCCCTAATATCGCGTAACTATGGCTACACCTTC
TRBV18	.	TRBJ1-1	.	CASSPTGGRAATEAFF	TGTGCCAGCTCACCTACGGGGGGCCGGGCGGCCACTGAAGCTTTCTTT
TRBV11-3	.	TRBJ2-2	.	CASATGTNTGELFF	TGTGCCAGCGCGACAGGCACGAACACCGGGGAGCTGTTTTTT
TRBV2	.	TRBJ1-1	.	CASSGLGGGTEAFF	TGTGCCAGCAGCGGACTCGGGGGAGGTACTGAAGCTTTCTTT
TRBV27	.	TRBJ2-7	.	CASSLDRTSYEQYF	TGTGCCAGCAGTTTAGACAGGACATCCTACGAGCAGTACTTC
TRBV5-1	.	TRBJ2-5	TRBD1	CASSLPGQGSETQYF	TGCGCCAGCAGCCTCCCGGGACAGGGATCAGAGACCCAGTACTTC
TRBV6-6	.	TRBJ2-5	.	CASSGGSWEQYF	TGTGCCAGCAGTGGGGGGTCGTGGGAGCAGTACTTC
TRBV10-3	.	TRBJ2-5	TRBD2	CAIGWASGNQETQYF	TGTGCCATCGGCTGGGCTAGCGGAAACCAAGAGACCCAGTACTTC
TRBV2	.	TRBJ1-2	.	CASSEAGGWGYTF	TGTGCCAGCAGCGAGGCGGGGGGGTGGGGCTACACCTTC
TRBV15	.	TRBJ2-3	.	CATNNRASDTQYF	TGTGCCACCAACAACAGGGCGTCAGATACGCAGTATTTT
TRBV9	.	TRBJ2-3	.	CASSVGASNGADTQYF	TGTGCCAGCAGCGTAGGTGCTAGCAACGGCGCAGATACGCAGTATTTT
TRBV30	.	TRBJ1-1	.	CAWSVLFAEAFF	TGTGCCTGGAGTGTATTATTCGCTGAAGCTTTCTTT
TRBV2	.	TRBJ1-5	TRBD1	CASRGQGLNQPQHF	TGTGCCAGCAGGGGACAGGGGTTAAATCAGCCCCAGCATTTT
TRBV5-1	.	TRBJ1-4	.	CASGPQGTNEKLFF	TGCGCCAGCGGACCACAGGGAACTAATGAAAAACTGTTTTTT
TRBV27	.	TRBJ1-1	.	CASSLSRAGVTEAFF	TGTGCCAGCAGTTTATCGAGAGCAGGGGTCACTGAAGCTTTCTTT
TRBV7-6	.	TRBJ2-5	TRBD2	CASSLGGGTQYF	TGTGCCAGCAGCTTAGGGGGGGGGACCCAGTACTTC
TRBV15	.	TRBJ2-5	TRBD1	CATSEGTEETQYF	TGTGCCACCAGCGAAGGGACAGAAGAGACCCAGTACTTC
TRBV6-5	.	TRBJ2-7	TRBD1	CASTRTGADEQYF	TGTGCCAGCACCCGGACAGGGGCGGACGAGCAGTACTTC
TRBV7-9	.	TRBJ1-4	TRBD1	CASSNEKQGSNEKLFF	TGTGCCAGCAGCAACGAGAAACAGGGGTCTAATGAAAAACTGTTTTTT
TRBV6-9	.	TRBJ2-1	TRBD1	CASRSGQGHYNEQFF	TGTGCCAGCAGGTCCGGACAGGGTCACTACAATGAGCAGTTCTTC
TRBV28	.	TRBJ1-1	.	CASLLEGVTEAFF	TGTGCCAGCCTTTTAGAGGGGGTCACTGAAGCTTTCTTT
TRBV15	.	TRBJ1-1	.	CATSRDDSGNTEAFF	TGTGCCACCAGCAGAGATGATTCCGGGAACACTGAAGCTTTCTTT
TRBV6-1	.	TRBJ2-5	.	CASSLLETQYF	TGTGCCAGCAGCCTCTTGGAGACCCAGTACTTC
TRBV28	.	TRBJ1-1	.	CASSSPRQDTEAFF	TGTGCCAGCAGTTCCCCCCGACAGGACACTGAAGCTTTCTTT
TRBV19	once	TRBJ1-2	.	CASRDRDIDGLVAF	TGTGCCAGTAGAGACCGGGACATAGACGGGTTGGTAGCCTTC
TRBV7-2	.	TRBJ2-7	TRBD1	CASSWDRGLKSYEQYF	TGTGCCAGCAGCTGGGACAGGGGGTTGAAATCCTACGAGCAGTACTTC
TRBV7-8	.	TRBJ2-7	.	CASSTSRVSQYEQYF	TGTGCCAGCAGCACGTCCAGGGTTTCCCAATACGAGCAGTACTTC
TRBV4-2	.	TRBJ1-4	.	CASSQGGGRGYQPATNEKLFF	TGTGCCAGCAGCCAAGGGGGAGGGAGAGGGTATCAGCCCGCAACTAATGAAAAACTGTTTTTT
TRBV7-9	.	TRBJ2-5	TRBD1	CATRGTGTLETQYF	TGTGCGACCCGTGGGACAGGGACATTAGAGACCCAGTACTTC
TRBV6-6	few	TRBJ1-3	TRBD1	CASSHPRTGGFNTIYF	TGTGCCAGCAGTCACCCCCGGACAGGGGGTTTTAACACCATATATTTT
TRBV5-6	.	TRBJ1-1	TRBD1	CASSWGPTGGTEAFF	TGTGCCAGCAGCTGGGGGCCTACAGGGGGCACTGAAGCTTTCTTT
TRBV25-1	.	TRBJ2-7	TRBD1	CASSEGTGSYEQYF	TGTGCCAGCAGTGAAGGGACAGGGAGCTACGAGCAGTACTTC
TRBV25-1	.	TRBJ2-3	.	CASSGESTQYF	TGTGCCAGCAGTGGCGAAAGTACGCAGTATTTT
TRBV5-6	once	TRBJ2-3	.	CASSLGQTQYF	TGTGCCAGCAGCTTGGGACAGACGCAGTATTTT
TRBV19	once	TRBJ1-1	TRBD1	CTSSVQGGRNTEAFF	TGTACCAGTAGTGTACAGGGGGGGAGGAACACTGAAGCTTTCTTT
TRBV5-6	.	TRBJ2-7	.	CASSLNRVEQYF	TGTGCCAGCAGTTTAAACAGGGTTGAGCAGTACTTC
TRBV7-8	.	TRBJ1-3	.	CASSLEALSSGNTIYF	TGTGCCAGCAGCTTAGAAGCTTTGAGCTCTGGAAACACCATATATTTT
TRBV5-8	.	TRBJ1-5	.	CASSSDSSRNQPQHF	TGTGCCAGCAGCAGTGACAGCTCTCGCAATCAGCCCCAGCATTTT